The 28 T cell receptor beta chains given below trace back to one sample, sequenced in a study of blood T cell repertoires in COVID-19. Only in-frame clones appear in the TCRdb table, and some are missing; sequencing was by immunoSEQ multiplex PCR. This sample has some 250,000 clones; roughly 77% occur once, and the top ten carry about 3.5%. The sample comprised peripheral blood. These TCRs come from an elderly woman with acute or convalescent COVID-19.

This clone was counted once. The chain has TRBV2 and TRBJ2-2, with D unclear. The CDR3 runs to 14 residues. Germline CDR1 reads SNHLY; CDR2 reads FYNNEI. V was trimmed by 8 bases and J by 0 bases, leaving 10 bases between them. CDR3 DNA: TGTGCCAGCCGGCAGGCCCCGAACACCGGGGAGCTGTTTTTT. It yields the protein CASRQAPNTGELFF.

The V gene is TRBV3-1 (or the pseudogene TRBV3-2), the J gene TRBJ1-2; TRBD1 might be the D (5 bases). Looked up from germline, CDR1 is LGHDT and CDR2 is YNNKEL (reference sequence). The V and J ends lost 4 bases and 4 bases respectively, with 10 bases between them. This CDR3 is 13 amino acids long. DNA for the CDR3: TGTGCCAGCAGCCCAGGGACTCCCTATGGCTACACCTTC. The encoded protein is CASSPGTPYGYTF.

The chain is built from TRBV5-5 and TRBJ1-4; 9 nucleotides line up with TRBD1. This CDR3 has 17 amino acids. CDR1 SGHKS and CDR2 YYEKEE come from the germline V gene (reference sequence). Trimming removed 2 bases from V and 1 base from J; junction bases left unmatched: 6. CDR3 loop: CASSFLQGAGTNEKLFF. The DNA of the CDR3 is TGTGCCAGCAGCTTTCTACAGGGGGCTGGAACTAATGAAAAACTGTTTTTT.

In DNA, the CDR3 is TGCGCCAGCAGCCAAGAGGAGGGGAGGTATGGCTACACCTTC. Residues: CASSQEEGRYGYTF. The V and J genes are TRBV4-3 and TRBJ1-2; D might be TRBD1 (5 bases). Trimming pared 0 bases from V and 5 bases from J, leaving 10 bases between. The CDR3 sequence is 14 residues long. Germline CDR1 and CDR2: LGHNA and YSLEER.

The V gene is TRBV7-7, the J gene TRBJ2-7, with TRBD1 matching over 7 bases. Trimming removed 1 base from V and 6 bases from J; junction bases left unmatched: 6. The CDR3 extends over 14 amino acids. Germline lookup yields CDR1 SSHAT and CDR2 FNYEAQ (reference sequence). The CDR3 region is CASSLGQGSSEQYF. The CDR3 nucleotides read TGTGCCAGCAGCTTAGGACAGGGATCGAGCGAGCAGTACTTC.

The chain employs TRBV6-5 and TRBJ2-1, with 11 bases identical to TRBD1. The CDR3 spans 15 residues. With V trimmed by 6 bases and J by 7 bases, 8 bases remained unmatched. Germline loops: CDR1 MNHEY, CDR2 SVGAGI. This CDR3 is CASRKGDRGKNEQFF. The CDR3 region has the DNA TGTGCCAGCAGAAAAGGGGACAGGGGGAAGAATGAGCAGTTCTTC.

This clone was seen only a few times. J is TRBJ1-1 and V is TRBV2, with D unclear. Trimming removed 6 bases from V and 7 bases from J, with 12 bases in between. This CDR3 region has 12 residues. CDR1 and CDR2 (germline): SNHLY, FYNNEI. The CDR3 loop is CASRAISVEAFF. CDR3 nucleotide sequence: TGTGCCAGCAGAGCCATATCCGTTGAAGCTTTCTTT.

The chain combines TRBV6-1 with TRBJ2-7; TRBD2 matches at 7 bases. J lost 3 bases, V lost 3 bases, and 8 bases had no gene match. CDR1 is MNHNS and CDR2 is SASEGT in the germline V gene. This CDR3 has 15 residues. The CDR3: CASSESGGRLYEQYF. As DNA, the CDR3 is TGTGCCAGCAGTGAGTCTGGCGGGAGACTCTACGAGCAGTACTTC.

This clone occurred a few times. The V call is TRBV10-1, the J call TRBJ2-7, with 10 positions matching TRBD2. This CDR3 region has 16 residues. Germline values: CDR1 WNHNN, CDR2 SYGVQD (reference sequence). J gave up 2 bases and V 4 bases, and 8 bases lay outside the gene matches. The CDR3 DNA sequence: TGCGCCAGCAGTGCCATCCAACTAGCGGGAACCTACGAGCAGTACTTC. It is translated as CASSAIQLAGTYEQYF.

The V and J genes are TRBV7-2 and TRBJ1-1, with 7 nucleotides matching TRBD1. With 4 bases clipped from V and 4 bases from J, the junction kept 6 bases outside the gene matches. Germline V gene data show CDR1 as SGHTA and CDR2 as FQGNSA. The CDR3 extends over 14 amino acids. CDR3 DNA: TGTGCCAGCAGCTCTCAGGGGGTAGTCACTGAAGCTTTCTTT. Amino acid sequence: CASSSQGVVTEAFF.

The rearrangement links TRBV30 to TRBJ1-2; 7 bases fit TRBD1. CDR3 length: 14 residues. V gave up 3 bases and J gave up 1 base; unmatched junction bases: 5. CDR1 and CDR2 from the germline V gene are GTSNPN and SVGIG (reference sequence). The CDR3 loop is CAWRPTGINYGYTF. CDR3 coding DNA: TGTGCCTGGAGGCCGACAGGGATTAACTATGGCTACACCTTC.

The rearrangement uses TRBV11-2 and TRBJ1-2, with D possibly matching TRBD1 (5 bases). Germline values: CDR1 SGHAT, CDR2 FQNNGV. The ends were cut back, 2 bases at V and 8 bases at J, with 21 bases in the middle. The length of the CDR3 is 16 residues. CDR3 sequence: CASSLMGGIGEEGYTF. CDR3 nucleotide sequence: TGTGCCAGCAGCTTAATGGGCGGGATAGGGGAAGAGGGCTACACCTTC.

The V gene is TRBV27, the J gene TRBJ1-1; no reliable D call. V lost 6 bases and J 1 base, leaving 12 bases between the germline ends. CDR1 is MNHEY and CDR2 is SMNVEV in the germline V gene (reference sequence). The CDR3 is 14 residues long. In nucleotides, the CDR3 is TGTGCCAGCAGCAAAATGGCACAGAACACTGAAGCTTTCTTT. It yields the protein CASSKMAQNTEAFF.

The rearrangement uses TRBV7-2 and TRBJ2-3, with D tentatively TRBD1 (6 bases). The CDR3 has 14 residues. CDR1 and CDR2 (germline): SGHTA, FQGNSA. Trimming took 8 bases from V and 6 from J, leaving 18 bases between them. In DNA, the CDR3 is TGTGCCAGCTCGGGACAAACCAACCGCGATACGCAGTATTTT. Amino acids: CASSGQTNRDTQYF.

This clone was picked up a small number of times. The V call is TRBV15, the J call TRBJ2-5, with D possibly matching TRBD1 (6 bases). Germline-derived CDR1 and CDR2 are LNHNV and YYDKDF (reference sequence). Trimming removed 1 base from V and 4 bases from J, with 7 bases in between. CDR3 length equals 13 residues. The CDR3 protein is CATSRGRGETQYF. The CDR3 nucleotides are TGTGCCACCAGCAGAGGCAGGGGAGAGACCCAGTACTTC.

The J gene is TRBJ2-7, the V gene TRBV11-2; 8 bases fit TRBD2. This CDR3 is built from 15 residues. Germline V gene sequence: CDR1 SGHAT, CDR2 FQNNGV. Unmatched junction bases numbered 10, after V lost 6 bases and J lost 3 bases. CDR3 sequence (DNA): TGTGCCAGCAGTCCCCCGGGGAGCGGGAGCTACGAGCAGTACTTC. Its protein product is CASSPPGSGSYEQYF.

This clone has a single count. The CDR3 is CASRTGTGNTGELFF. The CDR3 bases are TGTGCCAGCAGAACCGGGACAGGGAACACCGGGGAGCTGTTTTTT. The J gene is TRBJ2-2, the V gene TRBV6-5; TRBD1 matches at 8 bases. Germline CDR1 and CDR2: MNHEY and SVGAGI. The CDR3 runs to 15 residues. Losses at the gene ends were 6 bases for V and 1 base for J; bases not matched to a gene: 4.

The V gene is TRBV10-2, the J gene TRBJ2-7, with 9 bases lining up with TRBD1. With V trimmed by 6 bases and J by 3 bases, 6 bases remained unmatched. This CDR3 comprises 14 residues. Germline V gene sequence: CDR1 WSHSY, CDR2 SAAADI. The CDR3 loop is CASSPGQGNYEQYF. In nucleotides, the CDR3 is TGCGCCAGCAGCCCGGGACAGGGAAACTACGAGCAGTACTTC.

This chain's CDR3 is CASSESGIPNYGYTF. Here the CDR3 DNA reads TGTGCCAGCAGTGAATCGGGGATCCCAAACTATGGCTACACCTTC. The chain combines TRBV25-1 with TRBJ1-2; no reliable D call. Germline V gene sequence: CDR1 MGHDK, CDR2 SYGVNS. The CDR3 length is 15 residues. With 1 base removed from V and 2 bases from J, the gap between germline ends came to 11 bases.

The J gene is TRBJ1-4, the V gene TRBV19, with TRBD1 identical over 9 bases. This CDR3 contains 14 residues. After removal of 6 bases from V and 8 bases from J, the junction contained 7 bases not matched to a gene. The germline V gene encodes CDR1 LNHDA and CDR2 SQIVND (reference sequence). DNA for the CDR3: TGTGCCAGTAGCTCACAGGGGGCGAGGGAAAAACTGTTTTTT. Translation: CASSSQGAREKLFF. The full variable domain, rest sourced from reference TRBV19 and TRBJ1-4, is DGGITQSPKYLFRKEGQNVTLSCEQNLNHDAMYWYRQDPGQGLRLIYYSQIVNDFQKGDIAEGYSVSREKKESFPLTVTSAQKNPTAFYLCASSSQGAREKLFFGSGTQLSVL.

The chain is built from TRBV5-1 and TRBJ2-1; D may be TRBD2 (5 bases). V lost 0 bases and J lost 1, with 8 bases in between. Germline-derived CDR1 and CDR2 are SGHRS and YFSETQ. The CDR3 has 15 residues. The chain's CDR3 is CASSLGAGSYNEQFF. The CDR3 nucleotides read TGCGCCAGCAGCTTGGGTGCGGGTTCCTACAATGAGCAGTTCTTC. Combining the CDR3 with reference TRBV5-1 and TRBJ2-1 gives the whole variable domain KAGVTQTPRYLIKTRGQQVTLSCSPISGHRSVSWYQQTPGQGLQFLFEYFSETQRNKGNFPGRFSGRQFSNSRSEMNVSTLELGDSALYLCASSLGAGSYNEQFFGPGTRLTVL.

This clone was detected only a few times. This chain links TRBV11-2 with TRBJ2-7; D call uncertain. There are 13 residues in the CDR3. Per the germline V gene, CDR1 is SGHAT and CDR2 is FQNNGV. V lost 5 bases, J lost 7 bases, and 15 bases lay in between. The CDR3 is CASSMTGVPEQYF. The CDR3 DNA sequence: TGTGCCAGCAGCATGACTGGCGTCCCTGAGCAGTACTTC.

V gene TRBV30 combines with J gene TRBJ2-2, with 9 bases aligning to TRBD1. The CDR3 covers 13 residues. The junction had 1 base not matched to a gene; V was cut back by 2 bases and J by 6 bases. Germline V CDR1 and CDR2: GTSNPN, SVGIG (reference sequence). CDR3 bases: TGTGCCTGGAGTACAGGGGGCCCCGGGGAGCTGTTTTTT. Translation gives CAWSTGGPGELFF.

Concerning this clone: Other nucleotide sequences in the sample specify the same CDR3. CDR3: CSVDRGLTEAFF. The CDR3 nucleotides read TGCAGCGTCGACAGGGGTCTCACTGAAGCTTTCTTT. The chain recombines TRBV29-1 with TRBJ1-1, with 8 positions matching TRBD1. The CDR3 sequence is 12 residues long. Germline V gene lookup returns CDR1 SQVTM and CDR2 ANQGSEA. The V gene end was trimmed by 6 bases and the J gene end by 4 bases; junction bases not matched to a gene: 4.

A remark on this clone: Other DNA sequences in this sample translate to the same CDR3. This rearrangement joins TRBV19 to TRBJ2-7, with 8 nucleotides matching TRBD1. Losses at the gene ends were 6 bases for V and 3 bases for J; bases not matched to a gene: 10. Germline CDR1 reads LNHDA; CDR2 reads SQIVND (reference sequence). The CDR3 runs to 15 residues. The CDR3 protein is CASSYEGQGLYEQYF. DNA for the CDR3: TGTGCCAGTAGCTACGAAGGACAGGGACTCTACGAGCAGTACTTC.

This clone has more than one count but fewer than ten. V is TRBV3-1 (or the pseudogene TRBV3-2) and J is TRBJ2-7; D is perhaps TRBD2 (5 bases). Germline CDR1 LGHDT, CDR2 YNNKEL (reference sequence). The CDR3 has 11 residues. V gave up 4 bases and J gave up 4 bases, with 5 bases separating them. Here the CDR3 reads CASSRLYEQYF. The CDR3 DNA reads as TGTGCCAGCAGCCGACTATACGAGCAGTACTTC.

The chain has TRBV6-6 and TRBJ2-3, with D possibly matching TRBD2 (5 bases). This CDR3 is 14 amino acids long. From germline, CDR1 is MNHNY and CDR2 SVGAGI (reference sequence). The V and J ends lost 5 bases and 0 bases respectively, with 9 bases between them. The CDR3 DNA is TGTGCCAGCAGTCGCGGACTGAGCACAGATACGCAGTATTTT. It translates to CASSRGLSTDTQYF.

V is TRBV27 and J is TRBJ2-2; no clear D. This CDR3 region has 15 residues. Germline V gives CDR1 MNHEY, CDR2 SMNVEV (reference sequence). The V end lost 6 bases, the J end lost 5 bases, and 16 bases lay between the germline ends. The CDR3 here is CASRPPASFTGELFF. CDR3 DNA sequence: TGTGCCAGCAGACCCCCGGCTAGTTTTACCGGGGAGCTGTTTTTT.